The 2 T cell receptor beta chains given below trace back to one sample, sequenced in a study of shared clonotypes between healthy human individuals (dated by TCRdb to 2019 to 2021). The library was produced with the immunoSEQ multiplex PCR assay. TCRdb limited this immuneACCESS table to in-frame rearrangements with V and J called. A share of clones is missing; checked studies link under half to unresolved V genes, and the rest is unexplained. The sample table contains 470,000 or so clones; only one count was recorded for 81% of them. The top ten clones comprise roughly 13% of the sample. The sample consisted of PBMCs. All receptors come from a middle-aged woman in good health. Some clones in this sample may be carry-over from other donors' samples.

As regards this clone: With only one base between it and a far larger clone, this is likely a read error. The same CDR3 is also encoded by other DNA sequences in this sample. The genes are TRBV30 and TRBJ2-7; 9 bases are shared with TRBD1. The length of the CDR3 is 16 residues. The germline gives CDR1 GTSNPN, CDR2 SVGIG (reference sequence). The V and J ends lost 0 bases and 3 bases, in that order; junction bases with no gene match: 9. The CDR3 reads CAWSVRGTGKGYEQYF. In DNA form, the CDR3 reads TGTGCCTGGAGTGTACGTGGGACAGGGAAAGGCTACGAGCAGTACTTC.

The J gene is TRBJ2-7, the V gene TRBV21-1; the table's D call of TRBD1 was not tested on the DNA. TRBV21-1 is noted as a pseudogene. The CDR3 consists of 13 residues. Here the CDR3 DNA reads TGTGCCAGCAGCCCTGAGGGGGACTACGAGCAGTACTTC. Translation gives CASSPEGDYEQYF.